In this sample, the clone carrying this T cell receptor beta chain turned up a few times. This entry comes from a study of blood T cells in healthy people across ages. Combining a sample-barcoded 5' primer with a J-beta primer mix, a second PCR ran for 7 to 11 cycles. TCRdb used MiXCR to reprocess the 5' RACE reads, holding one entry per CDR3 protein. This sample has 1.5 million to 2 million distinct CDR3 sequences, with 30% to 35% found just once. V lost 5 bases and J lost 5, with 15 bases in between. This CDR3 has 14 amino acids. Germline V gene lookup returns CDR1 PRHDT and CDR2 FYEKMQ (reference sequence).

The sequencing input was blood. This TCR was sampled from a woman in her twenties or thirties in good health. V gene TRBV13 combines with J gene TRBJ2-5; weak D call: TRBD1 (6 bases). CDR3 sequence reads: CASSPGQLRETQYF. Written as DNA, the CDR3 is TGTGCCAGCAGCCCTGGACAGCTAAGGGAGACCCAGTACTTC.